This T cell receptor beta chain was sequenced for a study of blood T cell repertoires in COVID-19. Participant-reported clinical history was the basis for cohort assignment. Exposed volunteers were people who met a COVID-19 case within 2 weeks before study entry. The CDR3 sequence is 15 residues long. Germline CDR1 is LNHDA and CDR2 is SQIVND (reference sequence). Trimming stripped 2 bases from V and 7 bases from J, with 15 bases between. The protocol was immunoSEQ multiplex PCR, while the TCRdb copy is restricted to in-frame clones and leaves out a portion. The sample lists 200,000 to 250,000 clones, 83% occurring once.

The chain recombines TRBV19 with TRBJ1-5; D uncertain. The sequencing sample was made of PBMCs or T cells enriched from blood (not recorded which). The TCR originated in a woman aged 45-65 years who had been exposed to COVID-19. CDR3 DNA: TGTGCCAGTAGTATAAAAGACCGGAGCGGACAGCCCCAGCATTTT. This codes for CASSIKDRSGQPQHF.